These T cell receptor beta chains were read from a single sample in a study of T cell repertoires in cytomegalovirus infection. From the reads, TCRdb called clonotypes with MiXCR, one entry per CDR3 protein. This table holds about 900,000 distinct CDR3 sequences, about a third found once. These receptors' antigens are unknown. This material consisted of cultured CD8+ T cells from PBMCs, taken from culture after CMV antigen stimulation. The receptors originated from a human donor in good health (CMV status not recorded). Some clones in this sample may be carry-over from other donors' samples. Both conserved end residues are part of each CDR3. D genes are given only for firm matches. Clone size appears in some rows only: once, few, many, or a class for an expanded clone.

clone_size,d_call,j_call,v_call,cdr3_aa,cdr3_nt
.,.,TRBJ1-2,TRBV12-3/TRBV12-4,CASTIGLGYDYTF,TGTGCCAGCACCATAGGACTAGGCTATGACTACACCTTC
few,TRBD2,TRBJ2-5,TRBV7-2,CASSLAGTSATQYF,TGTGCCAGCAGCTTAGCGGGGACTAGCGCAACCCAGTACTTC
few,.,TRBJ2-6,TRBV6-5,CASSYTASLSGANVLTF,TGTGCCAGCAGTTACACGGCGAGTCTCTCTGGGGCCAACGTCCTGACTTTC
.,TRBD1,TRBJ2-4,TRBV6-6,CASSKAGGQGIPQNIQYF,TGTGCCAGCAGTAAAGCCGGAGGACAGGGAATCCCCCAAAACATTCAGTACTTC
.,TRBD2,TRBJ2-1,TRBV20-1,CSASGGGWAYNEQFF,TGCAGTGCTTCCGGGGGAGGGTGGGCCTACAATGAGCAGTTCTTC
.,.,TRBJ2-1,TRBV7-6,CASSEDDREQFF,TGTGCCAGCAGCGAAGATGACAGAGAGCAGTTCTTC
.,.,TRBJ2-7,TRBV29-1,CSVVADRAYEQYF,TGCAGCGTTGTAGCGGACAGAGCCTACGAGCAGTACTTC
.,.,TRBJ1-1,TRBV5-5,CASSSGGGLGTEAFF,TGTGCCAGCAGCTCTGGGGGGGGACTAGGGACTGAAGCTTTCTTT
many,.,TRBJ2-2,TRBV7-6,CASSPRGLWTGELFF,TGTGCCAGCAGCCCCCGCGGTTTGTGGACCGGGGAGCTGTTTTTT
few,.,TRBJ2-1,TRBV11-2,CASSSWETKSGNEQFF,TGTGCCAGCAGCTCATGGGAGACCAAGTCGGGCAATGAGCAGTTCTTC
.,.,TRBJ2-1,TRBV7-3,CASSFGLMGNEQFF,TGTGCCAGCAGCTTCGGCCTTATGGGCAATGAGCAGTTCTTC
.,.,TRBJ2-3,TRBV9,CARTPDRRTDTQYF,TGTGCCCGCACCCCAGATCGGCGCACAGATACGCAGTATTTT
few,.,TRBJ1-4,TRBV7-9,CASSLEGEKLFF,TGTGCCAGCAGCTTAGAAGGCGAAAAACTGTTTTTT
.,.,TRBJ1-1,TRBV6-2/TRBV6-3,CASNIRSLNTEAFF,TGTGCCAGCAACATTAGGTCCTTGAACACTGAAGCTTTCTTT
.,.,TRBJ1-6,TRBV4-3,CASSQEGGKEPLHF,TGCGCCAGCAGCCAAGAAGGGGGGAAGGAACCCCTCCACTTT
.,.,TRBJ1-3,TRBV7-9,CASSLSPSWTTIYF,TGTGCCAGCAGCTTAAGTCCATCCTGGACGACCATATATTTT
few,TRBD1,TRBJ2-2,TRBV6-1,CASSISLGTANTGELFF,TGTGCCAGCAGTATATCGCTCGGGACAGCAAACACCGGGGAGCTGTTTTTT
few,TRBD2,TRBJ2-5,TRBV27,CASSSAPFSGIQETQYF,TGTGCCAGCAGTTCCGCCCCCTTTAGCGGGATTCAAGAGACCCAGTACTTC
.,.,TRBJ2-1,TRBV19,CAVRGPYNEQFF,TGTGCCGTAAGGGGTCCCTACAATGAGCAGTTCTTC
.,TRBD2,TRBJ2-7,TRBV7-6,CAAGGSYEQYF,TGTGCCGCGGGGGGGTCCTACGAGCAGTACTTC
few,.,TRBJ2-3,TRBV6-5,CASRDSGLSTDTQYF,TGTGCCAGCAGGGACTCGGGACTGTCCACAGATACGCAGTATTTT
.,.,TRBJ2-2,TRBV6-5,CASSYRDTSAAGELFF,TGTGCCAGCAGTTACAGGGACACCTCGGCAGCCGGGGAGCTGTTTTTT
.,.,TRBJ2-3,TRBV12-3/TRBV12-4,CASSLAMVVGGTDTQYF,TGTGCCAGCAGTTTAGCTATGGTGGTTGGGGGCACAGATACGCAGTATTTT
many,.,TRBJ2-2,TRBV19,CASSMVRDNTGELFF,TGTGCCAGTAGTATGGTACGGGACAACACCGGGGAGCTGTTTTTT
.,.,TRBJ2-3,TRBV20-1,CSAGASPTKADTQYF,TGCAGTGCGGGGGCCTCCCCTACTAAGGCAGATACGCAGTATTTT
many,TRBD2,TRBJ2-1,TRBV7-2,CASSLGLAGLDEQFF,TGTGCCAGCAGCTTAGGACTAGCGGGGTTGGATGAGCAGTTCTTC
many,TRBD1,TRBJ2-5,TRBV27,CASSPGQNQETQYF,TGTGCCAGCAGCCCGGGACAGAACCAAGAGACCCAGTACTTC
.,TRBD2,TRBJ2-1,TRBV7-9,CASRPTSGYNEQFF,TGTGCCAGCAGGCCTACTAGCGGTTACAATGAGCAGTTCTTC
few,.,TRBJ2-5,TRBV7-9,CASSLVEQHQETQYF,TGTGCCAGCAGCTTAGTCGAACAACACCAAGAGACCCAGTACTTC
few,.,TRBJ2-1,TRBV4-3,CASSQKSSHEQFF,TGCGCCAGCAGCCAAAAGTCTAGCCATGAGCAGTTCTTC
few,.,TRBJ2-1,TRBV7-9,CASSGTRGYNEQFF,TGTGCCAGCTCAGGGACCCGAGGCTACAATGAGCAGTTCTTC
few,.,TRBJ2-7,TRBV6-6,CASSYVLRPGYEQYF,TGTGCCAGCAGTTACGTCCTGCGCCCGGGGTACGAGCAGTACTTC
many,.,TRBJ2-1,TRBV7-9,CASSLEGGEQFF,TGTGCCAGCAGCTTAGAAGGGGGGGAGCAGTTCTTC
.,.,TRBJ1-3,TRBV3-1,CASSQVVLSFSGNTIYF,TGTGCCAGCAGCCAAGTTGTTCTCTCGTTCTCTGGAAACACCATATATTTT
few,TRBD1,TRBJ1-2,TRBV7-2,CASSLALTGGIANYGYTF,TGTGCCAGCAGCTTAGCGCTCACAGGGGGTATAGCTAACTATGGCTACACCTTC
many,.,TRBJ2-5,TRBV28,CASSFWAGQETQYF,TGTGCCAGCAGTTTTTGGGCGGGCCAAGAGACCCAGTACTTC
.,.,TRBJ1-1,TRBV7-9,CANSLKEAFF,TGTGCCAACAGCCTAAAAGAAGCTTTCTTT
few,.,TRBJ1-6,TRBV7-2,CASSLVRGVHNSPLHF,TGTGCCAGCAGCTTAGTCAGGGGCGTCCATAATTCACCCCTCCACTTT
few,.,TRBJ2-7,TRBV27,CASGLQPYEQYF,TGTGCCAGCGGGCTACAGCCCTACGAGCAGTACTTC
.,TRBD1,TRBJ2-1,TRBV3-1,CASSSPSGTVNEQFF,TGTGCCAGCAGCTCCCCATCCGGGACAGTGAATGAGCAGTTCTTC
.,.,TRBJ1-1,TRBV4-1,CASSPNPDPNTEAFF,TGCGCCAGCAGCCCCAACCCTGACCCGAACACTGAAGCTTTCTTT
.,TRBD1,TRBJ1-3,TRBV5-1,CASSRGQRDDHGTVGNTIYF,TGCGCCAGCAGCCGGGGGCAGAGGGACGACCACGGGACAGTCGGAAACACCATATATTTT
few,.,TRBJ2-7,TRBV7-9,CASSLGGQLGEQYF,TGTGCCAGCAGCTTAGGCGGTCAGCTAGGGGAGCAGTACTTC
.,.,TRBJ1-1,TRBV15,CATSRDKNRNTEAFF,TGTGCCACCAGCAGAGATAAGAACCGGAACACTGAAGCTTTCTTT
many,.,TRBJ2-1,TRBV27,CASRTGSYNEQFF,TGTGCCAGCAGGACTGGCTCCTACAATGAGCAGTTCTTC
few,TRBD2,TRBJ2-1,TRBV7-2,CASSLGTSRDDEQFF,TGTGCCAGCAGCTTAGGGACTAGCAGGGACGATGAGCAGTTCTTC
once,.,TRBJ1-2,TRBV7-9,CDTYTLGGYTF,TGTGACACTTACACCCTCGGGGGCTACACCTTC
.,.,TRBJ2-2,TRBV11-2,CASSFRPGVGGELFF,TGTGCCAGCAGCTTTAGACCCGGCGTTGGCGGGGAGCTGTTTTTT
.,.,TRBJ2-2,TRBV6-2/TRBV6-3,CASSYPVYRELFF,TGTGCCAGCAGTTACCCAGTCTACAGGGAGCTGTTTTTT
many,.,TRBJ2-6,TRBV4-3,CASSQTTSSSGANVLTF,TGCGCCAGCAGCCAAACAACCTCCAGCTCTGGGGCCAACGTCCTGACTTTC
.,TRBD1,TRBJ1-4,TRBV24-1,CATSDGRGREKLFF,TGTGCCACCAGTGACGGCAGGGGGCGGGAAAAACTGTTTTTT
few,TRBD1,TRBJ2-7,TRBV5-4,CASSYDRDRVYEQYF,TGTGCCAGCAGCTATGACCGGGACAGGGTCTACGAGCAGTACTTC
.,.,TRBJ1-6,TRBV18,CASSPGDNSPLHF,TGTGCCAGCTCACCAGGGGATAATTCACCCCTCCACTTT
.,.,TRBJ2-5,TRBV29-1,CSVEAGEETQYF,TGCAGCGTTGAAGCAGGGGAAGAGACCCAGTACTTC
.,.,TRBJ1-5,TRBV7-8,CASSPGENQPQHF,TGTGCCAGCAGCCCGGGGGAGAATCAGCCCCAGCATTTT
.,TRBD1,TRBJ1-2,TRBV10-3,CAISPTGGSQLDYGYTF,TGTGCCATCAGTCCTACAGGGGGCTCCCAGCTTGACTATGGCTACACCTTC
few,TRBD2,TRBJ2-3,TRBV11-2,CASSLSTSGFGDTQYF,TGTGCCAGCAGCCTGTCGACTAGCGGGTTCGGAGATACGCAGTATTTT
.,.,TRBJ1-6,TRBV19,CASSHGDVVSYNSPLHF,TGTGCCAGTAGCCACGGAGACGTTGTCTCCTATAATTCACCCCTCCACTTT
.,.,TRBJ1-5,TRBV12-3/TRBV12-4,CASSFLLQANSNQPQHF,TGTGCCAGCAGTTTCCTGCTGCAGGCTAATAGCAATCAGCCCCAGCATTTT